This TCR beta chain appears in the sequencing data of a study of blood T cell repertoires in COVID-19. As for the study in general: Both acute and convalescent COVID-19 samples were obtained from the United States, Italy and Spain. In each case, the material was cDNA or gDNA derived from T cells, B-cell-depleted T cells, or PBMCs.

Authors' processing steps: Nucleated cell number was recorded as an estimate derived from reference gene primer amplification. The repertoire was sequenced with immunoSEQ multiplex PCR; TCRdb's copy has only in-frame clones and lacks some. The D gene and trimming were derived from the DNA, and the V and J assignments and clone size from that table. This repertoire shows 25,000 to 35,000 clones, approximately 88% found once; its top ten account for 7.9%. The CDR3 totals 16 residues. Looked up from germline, CDR1 is SNHLY and CDR2 is FYNNEI. Trimming took off 6 bases at V and 0 bases at J, with 15 bases between the two ends.

Material: peripheral blood. This receptor was taken from a man in his fifties or sixties with COVID-19, enrolled during active disease. The gene calls are TRBV2 and TRBJ1-3, with a possible D match to TRBD1 (6 bases). The CDR3 DNA reads TGTGCCAGCAGCTGGGGGACAACCAGCTCTGGAAACACCATATATTTT. This encodes CASSWGTTSSGNTIYF.